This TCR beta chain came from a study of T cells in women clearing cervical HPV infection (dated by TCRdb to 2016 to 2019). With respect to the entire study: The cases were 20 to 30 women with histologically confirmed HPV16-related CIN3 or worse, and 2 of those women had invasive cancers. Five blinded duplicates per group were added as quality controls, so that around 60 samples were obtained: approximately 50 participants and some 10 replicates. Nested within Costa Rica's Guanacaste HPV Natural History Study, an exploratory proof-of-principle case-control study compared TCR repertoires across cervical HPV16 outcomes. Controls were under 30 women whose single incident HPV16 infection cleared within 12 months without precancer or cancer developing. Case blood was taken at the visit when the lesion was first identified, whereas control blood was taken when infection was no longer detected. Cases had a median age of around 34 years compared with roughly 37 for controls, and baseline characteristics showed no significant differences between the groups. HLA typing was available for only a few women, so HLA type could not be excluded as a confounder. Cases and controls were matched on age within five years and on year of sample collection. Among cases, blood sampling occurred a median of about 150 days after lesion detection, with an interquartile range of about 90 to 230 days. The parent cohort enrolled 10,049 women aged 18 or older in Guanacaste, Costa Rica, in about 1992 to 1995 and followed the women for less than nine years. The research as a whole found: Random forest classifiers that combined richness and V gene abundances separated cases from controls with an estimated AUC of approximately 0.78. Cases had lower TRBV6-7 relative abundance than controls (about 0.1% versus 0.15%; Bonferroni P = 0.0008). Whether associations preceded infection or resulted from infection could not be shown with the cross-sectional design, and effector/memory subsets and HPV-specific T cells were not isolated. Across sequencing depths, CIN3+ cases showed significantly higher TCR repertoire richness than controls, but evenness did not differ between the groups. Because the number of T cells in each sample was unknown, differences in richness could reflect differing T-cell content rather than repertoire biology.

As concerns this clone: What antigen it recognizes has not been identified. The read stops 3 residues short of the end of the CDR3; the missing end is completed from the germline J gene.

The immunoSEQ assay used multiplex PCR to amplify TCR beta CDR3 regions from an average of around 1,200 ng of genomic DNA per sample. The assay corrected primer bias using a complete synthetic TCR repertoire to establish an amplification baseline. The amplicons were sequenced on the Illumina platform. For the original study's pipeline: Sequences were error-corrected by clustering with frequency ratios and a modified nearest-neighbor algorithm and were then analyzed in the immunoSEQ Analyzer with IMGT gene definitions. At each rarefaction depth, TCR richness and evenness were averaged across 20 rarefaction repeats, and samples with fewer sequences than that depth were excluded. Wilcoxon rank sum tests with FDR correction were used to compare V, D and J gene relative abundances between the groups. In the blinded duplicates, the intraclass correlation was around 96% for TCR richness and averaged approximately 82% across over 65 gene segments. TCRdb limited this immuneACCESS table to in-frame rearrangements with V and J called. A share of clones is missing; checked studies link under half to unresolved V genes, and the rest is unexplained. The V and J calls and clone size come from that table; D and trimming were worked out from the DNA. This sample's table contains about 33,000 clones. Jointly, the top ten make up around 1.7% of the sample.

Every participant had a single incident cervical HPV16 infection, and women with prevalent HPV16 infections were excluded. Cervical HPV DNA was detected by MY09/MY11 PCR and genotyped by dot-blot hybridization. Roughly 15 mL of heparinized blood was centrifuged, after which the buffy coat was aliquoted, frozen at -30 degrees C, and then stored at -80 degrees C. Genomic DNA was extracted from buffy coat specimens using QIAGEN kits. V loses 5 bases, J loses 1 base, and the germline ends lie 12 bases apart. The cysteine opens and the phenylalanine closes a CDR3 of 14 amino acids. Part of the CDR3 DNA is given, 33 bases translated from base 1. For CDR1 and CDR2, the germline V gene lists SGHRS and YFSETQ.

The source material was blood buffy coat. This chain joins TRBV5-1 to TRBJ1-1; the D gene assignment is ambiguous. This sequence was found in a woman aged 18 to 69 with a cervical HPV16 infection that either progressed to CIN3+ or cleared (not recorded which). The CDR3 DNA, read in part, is TGCGCCAGCAGGGAGGCGGCCGGGAACACTGAA. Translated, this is CASREAAGNTE. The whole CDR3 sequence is CASREAAGNTEAFF. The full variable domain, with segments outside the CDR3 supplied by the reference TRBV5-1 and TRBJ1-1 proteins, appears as KAGVTQTPRYLIKTRGQQVTLSCSPISGHRSVSWYQQTPGQGLQFLFEYFSETQRNKGNFPGRFSGRQFSNSRSEMNVSTLELGDSALYLCASREAAGNTEAFFGQGTRLTVV.